This TCR beta chain was documented in a study of CD8 T cells in ankylosing spondylitis. V was pared by 1 base and J by 3 bases, with 7 bases of the junction left unmatched. The CDR3 covers 16 residues. Germline V lookup: CDR1 SGHVS, CDR2 FQNEAQ. Ten or more counts support this clonotype. TCRdb re-called the 5' RACE reads through MiXCR, storing one row per CDR3 protein. The profile shows around 210,000 distinct CDR3 sequences, roughly 8.2% of them singletons. The V and J genes are TRBV7-8 and TRBJ2-5; 8 nucleotides align to TRBD2. The receptor was isolated from a female donor with ankylosing spondylitis or in good health (not recorded which). The source material was blood, either unsorted or a sorted T cell fraction (not recorded which). The CDR3 protein is CASSLEWSGSKETQYF. The CDR3 coding sequence is TGTGCCAGCAGCTTAGAATGGAGCGGGAGTAAAGAGACCCAGTACTTC. The full variable domain, rest sourced from reference TRBV7-8 and TRBJ2-5, is GAGVSQSPRYKVAKRGQDVALRCDPISGHVSLFWYQQALGQGPEFLTYFQNEAQLDKSGLPSDRFFAERPEGSVSTLKIQRTQQEDSAVYLCASSLEWSGSKETQYFGPGTRLLVL.